This T cell receptor beta chain was recorded in a study of T cell changes during pregnancy in multiple sclerosis. The germline CDR1 and CDR2 sequences are SGHNT and YYREEE (reference sequence). CDR3 size: 13 residues. The ends were cut back, 4 bases at V and 4 bases at J, with 9 bases in the middle. Assay: immunoSEQ multiplex PCR; the TCRdb copy retains only in-frame clones and omits some. The sample lists some 68,000 clones; about 90% were seen once. This clone was picked up one time. This TCR derives from a female donor in good health, enrolled as a control in a pregnancy study. The specimen was peripheral blood, collected in the second trimester of pregnancy. The V gene is TRBV5-4, the J gene TRBJ1-5, with D tentatively TRBD1 (6 bases). The CDR3 DNA sequence: TGTGCCAGCAGCCCGGGACAAAATCAGCCCCAGCATTTT. It translates to CASSPGQNQPQHF.